This T cell receptor (beta chain) was recorded in a study of cytomegalovirus exposure and HLA in healthy donors. This CDR3 region has 13 residues. CDR1 and CDR2 from the germline V gene are SGHRS and YFSETQ. Between the trimmed V and J ends, which lost 1 base and 8 bases, there was a span of 10 bases. The PCR was carried out with 60 Vbeta primers and 13 Jbeta primers. TCRdb keeps only in-frame clones here, not all; method: immunoSEQ multiplex PCR. There are under 250,000 clones in the sample, with about 1% held by the top ten. The sample taken for sequencing was PBMCs. The chain uses TRBV5-1 and TRBJ2-1; no reliable D call. This TCR derives from a girl under 10 years old in good health and CMV-seropositive. The CDR3 nucleotides are TGCGCCAGCAGCTTGCCTAATTCGGATGAGCAGTTCTTC. Amino acids: CASSLPNSDEQFF.